These 4 T cell receptor beta chains originate from one sample sequenced in a study of vaccination and CD4 T cells after COVID-19. No antigen has been identified for these receptors. Cultured CD4+ T-cell DNA underwent Oncomine TCR Beta short-read sequencing. TCRdb called the PCR reads again in MiXCR, with one record for every CDR3 protein. The sample consists of nearly 25,000 distinct CDR3 sequences, 30% of them appearing once. This sample's time point: late sampling 161 to 241 days after vaccination in a few convalescent patients. Treatment noted: 10-day PBMC culture with coronavirus spike peptide pools or control peptides (ViraFEST assay). The material sequenced was CD4+ T cells from blood, cultured in vitro, taken about 7 months after SARS-CoV-2 vaccination. These receptor sequences come from a human donor who had recovered from COVID-19.

Only a few counts were recorded for this clonotype. The genes are TRBV25-1 and TRBJ2-1; 7 bases match TRBD2. This CDR3 is 14 amino acids long. The V gene's germline CDR1 is MGHDK and CDR2 SYGVNS. With 2 bases clipped from V and 6 bases from J, the junction kept 4 bases outside the gene matches. The CDR3 loop reads CASSERTSLNEQFF. The CDR3 bases are TGTGCCAGCAGTGAAAGGACTAGTCTCAATGAGCAGTTCTTC.

Only a few counts were recorded for this clonotype. As DNA, the CDR3 is TGTGCCAGCAGTGGAGGGACAGGTTACGAGCAGTACTTC. It yields the protein CASSGGTGYEQYF. This chain connects TRBV28 to TRBJ2-7; 8 bases agree with TRBD1. Germline CDR1 is MDHEN and CDR2 is SYDVKM. Unmatched junction bases numbered 4, after V lost 5 bases and J lost 4 bases. CDR3 length equals 13 residues.

The rearrangement joins TRBV18 to TRBJ2-7, with 10 bases that match TRBD1. The J call is uncertain, as TRBJ2-1 better fits the DNA end. Per germline, CDR1 KGHSH and CDR2 LQKENI. This CDR3 is 13 amino acids long. DNA of the CDR3: TGTGCCAGCTCAGGGACAGGGGCAGGGGAGCAGTTCTTC. Its protein is CASSGTGAGEQFF.

This chain joins TRBV20-1 and TRBJ2-1; no clear D gene. The CDR3 extends over 12 amino acids. Trimming took off 3 bases at V and 8 bases at J, with 11 bases between the two ends. CDR1 DFQATT and CDR2 SNEGSKA come from the germline V gene (reference sequence). CDR3 protein: CSARSTNDEQFF. The CDR3 coding sequence is TGCAGTGCTAGGTCGACGAACGATGAGCAGTTCTTC.